This T cell receptor beta chain derives from a study of T cells in women clearing cervical HPV infection. Study results and limitations: T-cell numbers per sample were unknown and may explain richness differences. Repertoire richness, not evenness, was significantly elevated in CIN3+ cases versus controls.

The length of the CDR3 is 13 residues. The germline gives CDR1 SGHRS, CDR2 YFSETQ. Genomic DNA, averaging roughly 1,200 ng per sample, yielded TCR beta CDR3 via immunoSEQ. Generated by immunoSEQ multiplex PCR, the TCRdb table keeps only in-frame clones and is missing some. The sample data list about 20,000 clones. Each participant carried one incident cervical HPV16 infection only. Of note for this clone: The antigen remains undetermined. Sequencing ends 3 residues short of the CDR3 end; the germline J gene provides the rest.

The source material was blood buffy coat. J is TRBJ2-3 and V is TRBV5-1; no definite D call. The TCR sequence derives from a woman between 18 and 75 years old with a cervical HPV16 infection that either progressed to CIN3+ or cleared (not recorded which). The CDR3 region is CASSLAARETQYF. The sequenced part of the CDR3 DNA is TGCGCCAGCAGCTTGGCCGCCAGAGAGACG. Using reference TRBV5-1 and TRBJ2-3 for the parts outside the CDR3, the full variable domain is KAGVTQTPRYLIKTRGQQVTLSCSPISGHRSVSWYQQTPGQGLQFLFEYFSETQRNKGNFPGRFSGRQFSNSRSEMNVSTLELGDSALYLCASSLAARETQYFGPGTRLTVL.